This T cell receptor (beta chain) originates from a study of T cell changes during pregnancy in multiple sclerosis. TCRdb's table, derived via immunoSEQ multiplex PCR, lists solely in-frame clones and lacks some. In the table there are 26,000 or so clones, about 90% of which are singletons. CDR1 is SGHTA, CDR2 FQGTGA, per germline. The length of the CDR3 is 15 residues. V dropped 5 bases and J dropped 0 bases, with 8 bases sitting between them. This sample comprised CD8+ T cells from peripheral blood mononuclear cells, obtained before pregnancy. This TCR was recovered from a female donor with multiple sclerosis, enrolled in a pregnancy study. This chain uses TRBV7-3 with TRBJ2-6; possible D gene TRBD1, 5 bases. In DNA form, the CDR3 reads TGTGCCAGCAGCATAGGGGCCTCTGGGGCCAACGTCCTGACTTTC. Amino acids: CASSIGASGANVLTF.